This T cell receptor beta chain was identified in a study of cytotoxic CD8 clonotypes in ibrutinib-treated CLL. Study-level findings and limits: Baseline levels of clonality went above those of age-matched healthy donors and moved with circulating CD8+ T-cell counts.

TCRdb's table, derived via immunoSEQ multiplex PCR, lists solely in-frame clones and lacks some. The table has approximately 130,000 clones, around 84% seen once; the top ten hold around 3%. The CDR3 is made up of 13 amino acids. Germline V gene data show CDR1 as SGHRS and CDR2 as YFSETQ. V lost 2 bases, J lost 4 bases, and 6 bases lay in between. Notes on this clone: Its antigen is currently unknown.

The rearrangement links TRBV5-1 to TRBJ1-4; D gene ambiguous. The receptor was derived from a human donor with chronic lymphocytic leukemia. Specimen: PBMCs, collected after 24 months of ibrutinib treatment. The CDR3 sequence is CASSFQNNEKLFF. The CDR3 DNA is TGCGCCAGCAGCTTCCAGAATAATGAAAAACTGTTTTTT.